These 10 T cell receptor beta chains were all obtained from the same sample, sequenced in a study of CD8+ T cells in alopecia areata (dated by TCRdb to the late 2010s). The method behind the library was the immunoSEQ multiplex PCR assay. For TCR sequencing, RNA was extracted from every sample and reverse transcribed into cDNA to serve as template. As stored in TCRdb, this immuneACCESS dataset retains in-frame rearrangements with V and J assigned. A fraction of the clones does not appear; measured against another copy, unresolved V genes explain less than half of the discrepancy, and the remainder lacks a known reason. The sample table contains 120,000 or so clones; only one count was recorded for about 61% of them. The ten largest clones take up almost 30% of the sample. The time point label, as the study defines it: around 4 weeks on oral tofacitinib. The treatment or condition label here, explained by the study, means: oral pan-JAK inhibitor, 5-10 mg twice daily.

The specimen comprised CD8+ T cells sorted from blood, sampled at week 4, from a patient treated with tofacitinib. The receptors here all came from a human donor with alopecia areata.

Worth noting for this clone: Other nucleotide sequences in the sample specify the same CDR3. The chain couples TRBV30 to TRBJ1-2; D is uncertain. Germline V lookup: CDR1 GTSNPN, CDR2 SVGIG (reference sequence). The germline V and J ends were trimmed by 1 base and 6 bases, with 6 bases remaining between them. There are 11 residues in the CDR3. The CDR3 here is CAWSGGDGYTF. The CDR3 bases are TGTGCCTGGAGTGGCGGGGATGGCTACACCTTC.

The chain links TRBV27 to TRBJ2-5, with 8 bases matching TRBD2. This CDR3 contains 17 residues. Germline-derived CDR1 and CDR2 are MNHEY and SMNVEV (reference sequence). The V segment lost 4 bases and the J segment 2 bases; nucleotides outside the gene matches: 12. The CDR3 sequence: CASSYTPLAGMQETQYF. The CDR3 DNA follows: TGTGCCAGCAGTTATACCCCATTAGCGGGGATGCAAGAGACCCAGTACTTC.

The rearrangement uses TRBV23-1 and TRBJ1-2; D call uncertain. TRBV23-1 is marked as an open reading frame, function uncertain. The CDR3 extends over 12 amino acids. V was shortened by 0 bases and J by 4 bases, with 3 bases between the two germline ends. CDR3 nucleotide sequence: TGCGCCAGCAGTCAATCCGCCTATGGCTACACCTTC. Translating it yields CASSQSAYGYTF.

The CDR3, as DNA: TGTGCCAGCAGCTTAAACAGACAAGAGACCCAGTACTTC. Translating it yields CASSLNRQETQYF. This chain connects TRBV7-2 to TRBJ2-5; no clear D. Trimming cost V 2 bases and J 2 bases, with 6 bases left between them. There are 13 residues in the CDR3. Germline V gives CDR1 SGHTA, CDR2 FQGNSA.

The genes are TRBV30 and TRBJ1-2; D is possibly TRBD1 (6 bases). Germline CDR1 GTSNPN, CDR2 SVGIG (reference sequence). V dropped 5 bases and J dropped 3 bases, with 19 bases sitting between them. The CDR3 sequence is 15 residues long. The DNA for the CDR3 is TGTGCCTGGGCGGCTTTTCGGGGGCTGGACTATGGCTACACCTTC. As protein: CAWAAFRGLDYGYTF.

This chain connects TRBV29-1 to TRBJ1-1; 7 bases align to TRBD1. Looked up from germline, CDR1 is SQVTM and CDR2 is ANQGSEA. Germline trimming cut 4 bases from V and 0 bases from J; bases unmatched to any gene: 8. The CDR3 has 15 amino acids. The CDR3: CSVVGQVAMNTEAFF. As DNA, the CDR3 is TGCAGCGTTGTTGGACAGGTCGCGATGAACACTGAAGCTTTCTTT. Full variable domain (outside the CDR3, taken from reference TRBV29-1 and TRBJ1-1): SAVISQKPSRDICQRGTSLTIQCQVDSQVTMMFWYRQQPGQSLTLIATANQGSEATYESGFVIDKFPISRPNLTFSTLTVSNMSPEDSSIYLCSVVGQVAMNTEAFFGQGTRLTVV.

The chain employs TRBV5-1 and TRBJ2-3; the D gene is possibly TRBD1 (6 bases). Germline assignment: CDR1 SGHRS and CDR2 YFSETQ. This CDR3 comprises 14 residues. The ends were cut back, 3 bases at V and 2 bases at J, with 10 bases in the middle. The CDR3 region has the DNA TGCGCCAGCAGCTCATGGACAGACACAGATACGCAGTATTTT. As protein: CASSSWTDTDTQYF.

The rearrangement links TRBV4-3 to TRBJ2-1; the D is unclear. The CDR3 loop spans 13 amino acids. V lost 0 bases and J lost 7, with 7 bases in between. Per germline, CDR1 LGHNA and CDR2 YSLEER. This CDR3 reads CASSQEVENEQFF. DNA for the CDR3: TGCGCCAGCAGCCAAGAGGTCGAGAATGAGCAGTTCTTC.

This clone was seen once. This rearrangement joins TRBV30 to TRBJ2-7; tentatively, D is TRBD2 (7 bases). The CDR3 runs to 12 residues. CDR1 and CDR2 from the germline V gene are GTSNPN and SVGIG (reference sequence). Trimming pared 3 bases from V and 6 bases from J, leaving 12 bases between. This chain's CDR3 is CAWSRGGSEQYF. The CDR3 region has the DNA TGTGCCTGGAGCAGGGGAGGGAGCGAGCAGTACTTC.

This clone was seen more than once but under ten times. This chain links TRBV29-1 with TRBJ1-2; D remains ambiguous. Germline assignment: CDR1 SQVTM and CDR2 ANQGSEA. With 8 bases removed from V and 8 bases from J, the gap between germline ends came to 6 bases. The CDR3 is made up of 8 amino acids. CDR3 coding DNA: TGCAGCCCGGAAGGCTACACCTTC. Translation: CSPEGYTF.